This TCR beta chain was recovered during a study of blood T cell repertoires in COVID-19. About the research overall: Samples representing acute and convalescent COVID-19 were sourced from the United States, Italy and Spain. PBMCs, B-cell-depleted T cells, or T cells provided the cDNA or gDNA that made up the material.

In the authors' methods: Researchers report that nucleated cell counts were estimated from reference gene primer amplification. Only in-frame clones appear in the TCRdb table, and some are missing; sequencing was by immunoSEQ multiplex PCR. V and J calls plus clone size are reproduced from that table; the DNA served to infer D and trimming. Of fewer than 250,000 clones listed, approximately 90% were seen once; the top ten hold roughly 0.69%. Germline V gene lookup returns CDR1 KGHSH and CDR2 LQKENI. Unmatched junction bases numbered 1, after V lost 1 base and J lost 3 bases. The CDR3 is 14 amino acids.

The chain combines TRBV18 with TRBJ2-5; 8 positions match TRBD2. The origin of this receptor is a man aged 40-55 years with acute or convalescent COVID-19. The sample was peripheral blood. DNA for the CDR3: TGTGCCAGCTCACCACTAGCGGGGAAAGAGACCCAGTACTTC. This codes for CASSPLAGKETQYF.